This TCR beta chain was found in a study of T-cell reconstitution after alpha-beta-depleted transplantation in children. Study findings and constraints: As was reported, about two months after transplant, alpha-beta T cells came from several hundred expanded graft clones.

Germline-derived CDR1 and CDR2 are SGHVS and FQNEAQ. This CDR3 comprises 14 residues. The V end was cut by 2 bases, the J end by 2 bases, with 8 bases between. Unique molecular identifiers tagged the TCRbeta library. TCRdb analysed the PCR reads with MiXCR anew, one entry per CDR3 protein. The profile covers a few hundred thousand distinct CDR3 sequences, with over 20% appearing a single time and 9.5% to 13% taken by the ten largest. Remarks on this clonotype: Its antigen is not identified.

The TCR comes from a male patient younger than 18 who had a stem cell transplant for acute lymphoblastic leukemia, so the T cells may come from the graft donor. The genes are TRBV7-8 and TRBJ2-3; no clear D gene. This specimen consisted of PBMCs, mostly from graft donor cells, obtained 180 days after TCRalphabeta/CD19-depleted stem cell transplant. The CDR3 DNA is TGTGCCAGCAGCTTATACGCCTCCACAGATACGCAGTATTTT. This encodes CASSLYASTDTQYF.